The 32 T cell receptor beta chains listed next were all sequenced from one sample in a study of shared clonotypes between healthy human individuals. Assay used: immunoSEQ multiplex PCR; TCRdb lists only in-frame clones, some missing. The sample contains some 2,000,000 clones, about 95% of which appear only once. Input material: naive CD4+ T cells sorted from blood. Subset denoted: CD45RA+ positively selected. The source is a man aged 18 to 30 in good health.

To note about this clone: The sample carries other DNA sequences with the same CDR3. The genes are TRBV5-1 and TRBJ1-1; no clear D gene. V was shortened by 2 bases and J by 2 bases, with 7 bases between the two germline ends. Per the germline V gene, CDR1 is SGHRS and CDR2 is YFSETQ. The CDR3 loop spans 13 amino acids. The CDR3, as DNA: TGCGCCAGCAGCTTCCGGGAAAACACTGAAGCTTTCTTT. This sequence encodes CASSFRENTEAFF.

Comment on this clone: The sample contains more than one DNA sequence encoding this CDR3. The V gene is TRBV10-1, the J gene TRBJ2-2; 7 nucleotides agree with TRBD2. With V trimmed by 5 bases and J by 0 bases, 3 bases remained unmatched. Germline CDR1 and CDR2: WNHNN and SYGVQD (reference sequence). This CDR3 is 15 amino acids long. The CDR3 protein is CASSSGAANTGELFF. The CDR3 bases are TGCGCCAGCAGTAGCGGGGCAGCGAACACCGGGGAGCTGTTTTTT.

The chain is built from TRBV5-6 and TRBJ2-7; D unclear. CDR3 length equals 15 residues. V shed 0 bases and J shed 5 bases, with 15 bases lying between them. The germline V gene encodes CDR1 SGHDT and CDR2 YYEEEE. The chain's CDR3 is CASSLVQAPPDEQYF. DNA of the CDR3: TGTGCCAGCAGCTTGGTCCAGGCCCCACCGGACGAGCAGTACTTC.

The CDR3 DNA is TGTGCCTTAAGTCTCGGCGGGAGCGAAGAGACCCAGTACTTC. As protein: CALSLGGSEETQYF. V usage is TRBV30 and J usage is TRBJ2-5; TRBD2 matches 7 bases. This CDR3 has 14 residues. The junction had 11 bases not matched to a gene; V was cut back by 7 bases and J by 3 bases. Germline CDR1 and CDR2: GTSNPN and SVGIG (reference sequence). Full variable domain (missing parts from reference TRBV30 and TRBJ2-5): SQTIHQWPATLVQPVGSPLSLECTVEGTSNPNLYWYRQAAGRGLQLLFYSVGIGQISSEVPQNLSASRPQDRQFILSSKKLLLSDSGFYLCALSLGGSEETQYFGPGTRLLVL.

The chain combines TRBV21-1 with TRBJ1-5. TRBV21-1 is deemed a pseudogene. The CDR3 is 16 residues long. The DNA of the CDR3 is TGTGCCAGCAGCAACGTGGGCACCACACGGGGACAGCCCCAGCATTTT. It encodes CASSNVGTTRGQPQHF.

The J gene is TRBJ2-3, the V gene TRBV7-6; weak D call: TRBD1 (6 bases). The CDR3 runs to 17 residues. The V gene's germline CDR1 is SGHVS and CDR2 FNYEAQ. Trimming removed 2 bases from V and 4 bases from J, with 19 bases in between. The CDR3 protein is CASSLSQGWRIADTQYF. CDR3 in DNA: TGTGCCAGCAGCTTATCTCAGGGGTGGAGGATCGCAGATACGCAGTATTTT.

This chain uses TRBV6-6 with TRBJ2-3; 8 bases line up with TRBD2. Germline loops: CDR1 MNHNY, CDR2 SVGAGI (reference sequence). Losses at the gene ends were 5 bases for V and 3 bases for J; bases not matched to a gene: 7. This CDR3 is 15 amino acids long. CDR3 bases: TGTGCCAGCAGTCTGGGACTAGAAGGGACAGATACGCAGTATTTT. It is translated as CASSLGLEGTDTQYF.

The V gene is TRBV2, the J gene TRBJ1-6; 7 positions agree with TRBD1. Per germline, CDR1 SNHLY and CDR2 FYNNEI. The CDR3 length is 14 residues. The trim removed 4 bases at V and 9 bases at J, leaving 6 bases unmatched. The CDR3 nucleotides are TGTGCCAGCAGTGGTGACAGGGCTCGTTCACCCCTCCACTTT. Encoded protein: CASSGDRARSPLHF. The full variable domain, its missing parts supplied by reference TRBV2 and TRBJ1-6, is EPEVTQTPSHQVTQMGQEVILRCVPISNHLYFYWYRQILGQKVEFLVSFYNNEISEKSEIFDDQFSVERPDGSNFTLKIRSTKLEDSAMYFCASSGDRARSPLHFGNGTRLTVT.

The rearrangement links TRBV18 to TRBJ2-2; no clear D gene. The CDR3 covers 14 residues. CDR1 and CDR2 (germline): KGHSH, LQKENI. Trimming took 5 bases from V and 4 from J, leaving 11 bases between them. CDR3: CASSSRLTTGELFF. The CDR3 DNA reads TGTGCCAGCTCATCTCGACTGACCACCGGGGAGCTGTTTTTT.

The V call is TRBV2, the J call TRBJ2-3; TRBD2 matches at 15 bases. With V trimmed by 6 bases and J by 4 bases, 2 bases remained unmatched. The CDR3 runs to 15 residues. Germline values: CDR1 SNHLY, CDR2 FYNNEI. Here the CDR3 DNA reads TGTGCCAGCAGGGGACTAGCGGGGGGACCAGATACGCAGTATTTT. It is translated as CASRGLAGGPDTQYF.

The chain employs TRBV30 and TRBJ1-4; perhaps TRBD1 as D (5 bases). V lost 0 bases and J 7 bases, leaving 15 bases between the germline ends. The length of the CDR3 is 15 residues. The germline V gene has CDR1 GTSNPN and CDR2 SVGIG (reference sequence). CDR3 in amino acids: CAWSVTQGRGEKLFF. CDR3 sequence (DNA): TGTGCCTGGAGTGTCACCCAGGGTCGCGGTGAAAAACTGTTTTTT. The whole variable domain, filled in from reference TRBV30 and TRBJ1-4, reads SQTIHQWPATLVQPVGSPLSLECTVEGTSNPNLYWYRQAAGRGLQLLFYSVGIGQISSEVPQNLSASRPQDRQFILSSKKLLLSDSGFYLCAWSVTQGRGEKLFFGSGTQLSVL.

In nucleotides, the CDR3 is TGTGCCAGCAGCTTGGCCCGGTGGGGGGAGCAGTACTTC. Translated, it gives CASSLARWGEQYF. The V call is TRBV5-4, the J call TRBJ2-7, with D perhaps TRBD1 or TRBD2 (5 bases each). Germline CDR1 SGHNT, CDR2 YYREEE (reference sequence). This CDR3 region has 13 residues. The V end lost 0 bases, the J end lost 7 bases, and 11 bases lay between the germline ends.

Note on this clone: Distinct nucleotide sequences in the sample also encode this CDR3. The rearrangement uses TRBV19 and TRBJ1-2, with 8 nucleotides matching TRBD1. V shed 6 bases, J shed 3 bases, and the junction held 3 bases outside the gene matches. The CDR3 extends over 13 amino acids. The V gene's germline CDR1 is LNHDA and CDR2 SQIVND (reference sequence). This chain's CDR3 is CASRSTGDYGYTF. DNA for the CDR3: TGTGCCAGTAGGTCGACAGGGGACTATGGCTACACCTTC.

Of note for this clone: This CDR3 is also generated by other DNA sequences in the sample. The rearrangement links TRBV5-1 to TRBJ2-5; TRBD2 might be the D (5 bases). Per the germline V gene, CDR1 is SGHRS and CDR2 is YFSETQ. V was shortened by 0 bases and J by 2 bases, with 8 bases between the two germline ends. This CDR3 is 14 amino acids long. The CDR3 coding sequence is TGCGCCAGCAGCTTGGAGGGCGGGCAAGAGACCCAGTACTTC. Protein sequence: CASSLEGGQETQYF.

This rearrangement joins TRBV7-2 to TRBJ2-7; 7 bases agree with TRBD1. Germline assignment: CDR1 SGHTA and CDR2 FQGNSA. The CDR3 contains 14 residues. The J segment lost 2 bases and the V segment lost 5 bases, leaving 6 bases of the junction unmatched. The chain's CDR3 is CASSKETGPYEQYF. CDR3 DNA: TGTGCCAGCAGCAAAGAGACAGGGCCCTACGAGCAGTACTTC.

As for this clone: A read error may explain this, as a much larger clone is one base away. Additional DNA sequences in this sample encode the identical CDR3. This chain joins TRBV5-4 and TRBJ1-1, with 9 bases lining up with TRBD1. Germline V gives CDR1 SGHNT, CDR2 YYREEE (reference sequence). Trimming at V came to 3 bases and at J to 8 bases, leaving 11 bases not matched to a gene. This CDR3 contains 15 residues. The CDR3 region has the DNA TGTGCCAGCAGCTCGGGGACAGGGCTAATCACCGAAGCTTTCTTT. Translating it yields CASSSGTGLITEAFF. The entire variable domain, with the rest obtained from reference TRBV5-4 and TRBJ1-1, is as follows: ETGVTQSPTHLIKTRGQQVTLRCSSQSGHNTVSWYQQALGQGPQFIFQYYREEENGRGNFPPRFSGLQFPNYSSELNVNALELDDSALYLCASSSGTGLITEAFFGQGTRLTVV.

About this clone: This may be a read error: a much more frequent sequence differs by one nucleotide. The same CDR3 can be traced to other DNA sequences in this sample. In DNA form, the CDR3 reads TGTGCCAGCAGAGTTGGGACAGTATCCTACGAGCAGTACTTC. Translation gives CASRVGTVSYEQYF. V usage is TRBV6-5 and J usage is TRBJ2-7; the match to TRBD1 covers 7 bases. Germline CDR1 MNHEY, CDR2 SVGAGI. This CDR3 region has 14 residues. Germline trimming cut 6 bases from V and 1 base from J; bases unmatched to any gene: 6.

The V gene is TRBV5-1, the J gene TRBJ2-3; D is possibly TRBD1 (6 bases). The V gene's germline CDR1 is SGHRS and CDR2 YFSETQ. CDR3 length equals 14 residues. Trimming cost V 0 bases and J 4 bases, with 9 bases left between them. CDR3 in DNA: TGCGCCAGCAGCTTGGACAGGGAATCAGATACGCAGTATTTT. Encoded protein: CASSLDRESDTQYF.

This chain uses TRBV2 with TRBJ1-1; D unclear. The length of the CDR3 is 16 residues. V dropped 4 bases and J dropped 0 bases, with 15 bases sitting between them. Germline V CDR1 and CDR2: SNHLY, FYNNEI. Here the CDR3 DNA reads TGTGCCAGCAGTGTACAGCTTACCCTTGTGAACACTGAAGCTTTCTTT. It translates to CASSVQLTLVNTEAFF. The full variable domain, completed using reference TRBV2 and TRBJ1-1, is EPEVTQTPSHQVTQMGQEVILRCVPISNHLYFYWYRQILGQKVEFLVSFYNNEISEKSEIFDDQFSVERPDGSNFTLKIRSTKLEDSAMYFCASSVQLTLVNTEAFFGQGTRLTVV.

The chain uses TRBV30 and TRBJ2-1, with D uncertain. Germline CDR1 and CDR2: GTSNPN and SVGIG (reference sequence). V was shortened by 2 bases and J by 5 bases, with 19 bases between the two germline ends. The CDR3 is 16 residues long. CDR3 loop: CAWSPVESYRNNEQFF. CDR3 DNA: TGTGCCTGGAGTCCGGTGGAGTCATACAGAAACAATGAGCAGTTCTTC. Together with reference TRBV30 and TRBJ2-1, the CDR3 gives the full variable domain: SQTIHQWPATLVQPVGSPLSLECTVEGTSNPNLYWYRQAAGRGLQLLFYSVGIGQISSEVPQNLSASRPQDRQFILSSKKLLLSDSGFYLCAWSPVESYRNNEQFFGPGTRLTVL.

The chain combines TRBV28 with TRBJ2-1; 7 nucleotides align to TRBD1. This CDR3 spans 13 amino acids. J was trimmed by 12 bases and V by 6 bases; bases with no gene match: 11. Germline V gene sequence: CDR1 MDHEN, CDR2 SYDVKM. The CDR3 protein is CASSLLARDRQFF. The CDR3, as DNA: TGTGCCAGCAGCCTCCTAGCTCGGGACAGGCAGTTCTTC.

The chain links TRBV6-1 to TRBJ1-5; D uncertain. Per the germline V gene, CDR1 is MNHNS and CDR2 is SASEGT. Trimming stripped 6 bases from V and 0 bases from J, with 9 bases between. CDR3 length: 14 residues. The CDR3 loop is CASRVHVSNQPQHF. CDR3 sequence (DNA): TGTGCCAGCAGGGTCCACGTTAGCAATCAGCCCCAGCATTTT.

The chain employs TRBV7-3 and TRBJ2-1; D call uncertain. The CDR3 length is 13 residues. The germline CDR1 and CDR2 sequences are SGHTA and FQGTGA. V was clipped by 2 bases and J by 9 bases, with 11 bases between them. The CDR3 protein is CASSLDNTLEQFF. The DNA for the CDR3 is TGTGCCAGCAGCTTAGACAATACGCTTGAGCAGTTCTTC. The full variable domain, in which reference TRBV7-3 and TRBJ2-1 provide the parts outside the CDR3, is GAGVSQTPSNKVTEKGKYVELRCDPISGHTALYWYRQSLGQGPEFLIYFQGTGAADDSGLPNDRFFAVRPEGSVSTLKIQRTERGDSAVYLCASSLDNTLEQFFGPGTRLTVL.

The gene calls are TRBV14 and TRBJ1-6; D is possibly TRBD1 (5 bases). CDR1 and CDR2 (germline): SGHDN, FVKESK. The V and J ends lost 2 bases and 8 bases respectively, with 10 bases between them. The CDR3 is 14 residues long. CDR3 residues: CASSQSRDYSPLHF. The CDR3 DNA follows: TGTGCCAGCAGCCAAAGCAGGGACTATTCACCCCTCCACTTT. The full variable domain, completed using reference TRBV14 and TRBJ1-6, is EAGVTQFPSHSVIEKGQTVTLRCDPISGHDNLYWYRRVMGKEIKFLLHFVKESKQDESGMPNNRFLAERTGGTYSTLKVQPAELEDSGVYFCASSQSRDYSPLHFGNGTRLTVT.

At least ten counts were recorded for this clone. The chain recombines TRBV30 with TRBJ1-5; D is undetermined. Germline lookup yields CDR1 GTSNPN and CDR2 SVGIG (reference sequence). This CDR3 has 16 amino acids. V was trimmed by 8 bases and J by 0 bases, leaving 20 bases between them. CDR3 DNA: TGTGCCCGGCCCAGGCCACGGACGGATAGCAATCAGCCCCAGCATTTT. Amino acids: CARPRPRTDSNQPQHF.

V and J are TRBV18 and TRBJ2-7, with D possibly TRBD2 on 7 matching bases. Germline CDR1 and CDR2: KGHSH and LQKENI. V dropped 2 bases and J dropped 7 bases, with 18 bases sitting between them. The CDR3 has 15 amino acids. This CDR3 reads CASSPTWGGQNEQYF. In DNA form, the CDR3 reads TGTGCCAGCTCACCAACCTGGGGGGGGCAAAATGAGCAGTACTTC.

The rearrangement links TRBV6-5 to TRBJ2-7, with D possibly matching TRBD2 (6 bases). Germline V gene data show CDR1 as MNHEY and CDR2 as SVGAGI. This CDR3 is 15 amino acids long. The V and J ends lost 2 bases and 0 bases respectively, with 11 bases between them. CDR3 residues: CASSYALASSYEQYF. In DNA, the CDR3 is TGTGCCAGCAGTTACGCTCTAGCGAGCTCCTACGAGCAGTACTTC.

V is TRBV6-6 and J is TRBJ1-5; D possibly corresponds to TRBD1 (5 bases). The length of the CDR3 is 13 residues. The germline V and J ends were trimmed by 8 bases and 4 bases, with 12 bases remaining between them. The germline CDR1 and CDR2 sequences are MNHNY and SVGAGI (reference sequence). The chain's CDR3 is CASEDRANQPQHF. The CDR3 bases are TGTGCCAGCGAAGACAGAGCAAATCAGCCCCAGCATTTT.

The chain is built from TRBV2 and TRBJ2-2, with a possible D match to TRBD1 (5 bases). Germline V gene sequence: CDR1 SNHLY, CDR2 FYNNEI. V was cut by 2 bases and J by 4 bases, with 8 bases left in between. The CDR3 covers 14 residues. The CDR3 nucleotides read TGTGCCAGCAGTGAAACCAGGGTCACCGGGGAGCTGTTTTTT. Protein product: CASSETRVTGELFF.

V gene TRBV19 combines with J gene TRBJ2-1; 7 bases are a match to TRBD1. Germline CDR1 is LNHDA and CDR2 is SQIVND (reference sequence). CDR3 length: 15 residues. V lost 5 bases to trimming and J lost 6 bases; unmatched junction nucleotides: 10. DNA of the CDR3: TGTGCCAGTAGTTCACCCGGGACAGTAGTCAATGAGCAGTTCTTC. As protein: CASSSPGTVVNEQFF.

V usage is TRBV27 and J usage is TRBJ2-5; D gene uncertain. The length of the CDR3 is 13 residues. Trimming left V 5 bases short and J 0 bases short, with 7 bases between. Germline V gene data show CDR1 as MNHEY and CDR2 as SMNVEV (reference sequence). DNA of the CDR3: TGTGCCAGCAGTGCCGGGTACCAAGAGACCCAGTACTTC. This encodes CASSAGYQETQYF.

The chain couples TRBV6-1 to TRBJ2-2; the D is unclear. Trimming removed 3 bases at V and 3 bases at J, with 14 bases between. Germline-derived CDR1 and CDR2 are MNHNS and SASEGT. This CDR3 has 16 residues. CDR3 bases: TGTGCCAGCAGTGAGACCTCTCCGTGGCACACCGGGGAGCTGTTTTTT. This gives the protein CASSETSPWHTGELFF.